The clone carrying this TCR beta chain was recorded at least ten times. The antigen is unknown. Several immunoSEQ plates held equal portions of the genomic DNA taken from each subset. TCRdb's copy holds only in-frame clones and misses some; the assay was immunoSEQ multiplex PCR. The data hold 850,000 to 1,200,000 clones, with more than 65% observed a single time. Adult Caucasians living in Nashville, Tennessee made up all of the donors. This entry comes from a study of shared clonotypes between healthy human individuals. The CDR3 is 16 residues long. Germline V gene lookup returns CDR1 MNHEY and CDR2 SMNVEV (reference sequence). The V and J ends lost 3 bases and 0 bases respectively, with 13 bases between them. The study's findings and limits: Naive subsets usually exceeded memory subsets in estimated richness. Represented genetic and exposure-history diversity was restricted by having few donors.

This TCR was sampled from a young man in good health. The V call is TRBV27, the J call TRBJ2-3; TRBD1 might be the D (5 bases). Sequenced: memory CD4+ T cells sorted from blood. Subset defined: CD45RA-negative fraction. CDR3 DNA sequence: TGTGCCAGCAGTTTCGGGCAGGGAATTAGCACAGATACGCAGTATTTT. Residues: CASSFGQGISTDTQYF.